One sample yielded the 27 T cell receptor beta chains listed below, sequenced in a study of blood T cell repertoires in COVID-19. Clones were read by immunoSEQ multiplex PCR, and TCRdb kept only the in-frame ones, dropping some. The table lists 180,000 or so clones, around 80% of them singletons, with around 2.8% in the top ten. Sequenced sample: peripheral blood. Source of these receptors: an elderly woman with active or convalescent COVID-19.

The rearrangement joins TRBV27 to TRBJ2-1, with a tentative D call TRBD1 (6 bases). The CDR3 runs to 13 residues. The germline V gene encodes CDR1 MNHEY and CDR2 SMNVEV (reference sequence). Trimming removed 2 bases from V and 8 bases from J, with 10 bases in between. The chain's CDR3 is CASSLTQGHEQFF. The CDR3 nucleotides read TGTGCCAGCAGTTTAACACAGGGCCATGAGCAGTTCTTC.

The rearrangement links TRBV10-3 to TRBJ2-4; 9 bases align to TRBD2. The CDR3 covers 15 residues. The V gene end was trimmed by 8 bases and the J gene end by 9 bases; junction bases not matched to a gene: 14. CDR1 is ENHRY, CDR2 SYGVKD, per germline. The CDR3: CAIAEPSSGVIIQYF. For the CDR3, the DNA is TGTGCCATCGCAGAACCTTCTAGCGGGGTTATCATTCAGTACTTC.

The J gene is TRBJ2-5, the V gene TRBV15; D not resolved. CDR1 and CDR2 (germline): LNHNV, YYDKDF (reference sequence). V was pared by 0 bases and J by 2 bases, with 7 bases between. This CDR3 is 14 amino acids long. In DNA, the CDR3 is TGTGCCACCAGCAGAGATCTGGCTCAAGAGACCCAGTACTTC. This translates into CATSRDLAQETQYF. Supplemented by reference TRBV15 and TRBJ2-5, the full variable domain reads DAMVIQNPRYQVTQFGKPVTLSCSQTLNHNVMYWYQQKSSQAPKLLFHYYDKDFNNEADTPDNFQSRRPNTSFCFLDIRSPGLGDTAMYLCATSRDLAQETQYFGPGTRLLVL.

On this clone itself: This sample includes further DNA sequences coding for the same CDR3. The gene calls are TRBV12-3 or TRBV12-4 and TRBJ1-1; 7 nucleotides match TRBD1. CDR3 size: 12 residues. With 3 bases clipped from V and 11 bases from J, the junction kept 6 bases outside the gene matches. DNA of the CDR3: TGTGCCAGCAGTTTTGGCGGGACAGAGGCTTTCTTT. Residues: CASSFGGTEAFF.

The V and J genes are TRBV28 and TRBJ1-2; 10 nucleotides align to TRBD1. Germline CDR1 and CDR2: MDHEN and SYDVKM. CDR3 length: 13 residues. V shed 6 bases and J 6 bases; nucleotides not matched to a gene: 4. CDR3 nucleotides: TGTGCCAGCAGGAGACAGGGGGCGAATGGCTACACCTTC. It codes for CASRRQGANGYTF.

The chain employs TRBV5-1 and TRBJ2-1; 15 positions match TRBD2. CDR1 is SGHRS and CDR2 is YFSETQ in the germline V gene. The trim removed 4 bases at V and 9 bases at J, leaving 8 bases unmatched. The CDR3 length is 16 residues. The CDR3 region is CASSHGLAGGLSEQFF. CDR3 DNA: TGCGCCAGCAGCCACGGACTAGCGGGGGGGCTTAGTGAGCAGTTCTTC.

The rearrangement uses TRBV3-1 (or the pseudogene TRBV3-2) and TRBJ1-4; 8 nucleotides align to TRBD1. The V and J ends lost 4 bases and 7 bases, in that order; junction bases with no gene match: 11. The CDR3 sequence is 16 residues long. From germline, CDR1 is LGHDT and CDR2 YNNKEL (reference sequence). CDR3 sequence reads: CASSLTTGARGEKLFF. CDR3 sequence (DNA): TGTGCCAGCAGCCTCACGACAGGGGCTCGGGGTGAAAAACTGTTTTTT.

The V gene is TRBV18, the J gene TRBJ1-4; 7 bases agree with TRBD1. V dropped 4 bases and J dropped 10; count of bases not matched to a gene: 9. From germline, CDR1 is KGHSH and CDR2 LQKENI. The CDR3 spans 14 residues. CDR3 protein: CASSLDRESRKLFF. CDR3 DNA sequence: TGTGCCAGCTCACTAGACAGGGAGTCAAGAAAACTGTTTTTT.

In this sample, this clone turned up a few times. This chain uses TRBV12-2 with TRBJ1-2. TRBV12-2 represents a pseudogene. The CDR3 runs 13 residues. CDR3 DNA sequence: TGTGCAAGTCGCTTAGGTACTAGGTATGGCTACACCTTC. Translated: CASRLGTRYGYTF.

This sequence joins TRBV5-1 and TRBJ1-1, with TRBD1 identical over 7 bases. CDR1 and CDR2 (germline): SGHRS, YFSETQ. This CDR3 region has 15 residues. J gave up 0 bases and V 3 bases, and 5 bases lay outside the gene matches. The CDR3 sequence is CASSSGQVLNTEAFF. The CDR3 region has the DNA TGCGCCAGCAGCTCAGGACAGGTATTGAACACTGAAGCTTTCTTT.

The chain joins TRBV5-1 to TRBJ1-6, with D uncertain. Germline V gene data show CDR1 as SGHRS and CDR2 as YFSETQ. The CDR3 contains 13 residues. The germline V and J ends were trimmed by 3 bases and 10 bases, with 11 bases remaining between them. CDR3 sequence reads: CASSSEVGSPLHF. The CDR3 region has the DNA TGCGCCAGCAGCTCGGAGGTGGGATCACCCCTCCACTTT.

This chain uses TRBV18 with TRBJ1-1, with 10 bases that match TRBD1. Trimming removed 3 bases from V and 7 bases from J; junction bases left unmatched: 8. From germline, CDR1 is KGHSH and CDR2 LQKENI. The CDR3 contains 15 residues. In DNA, the CDR3 is TGTGCCAGCTCACCCCTGGGACAGGGGTATGTTGAAGCTTTCTTT. Protein product: CASSPLGQGYVEAFF.

The rearrangement links TRBV7-8 to TRBJ2-1, with 13 positions matching TRBD2. Per germline, CDR1 SGHVS and CDR2 FQNEAQ. The ends lost 1 base at V and 6 bases at J; junction bases unmatched: 9. This CDR3 is 18 amino acids long. The CDR3 reads CASSLVGTSGERFNEQFF. The CDR3, as DNA: TGTGCCAGCAGCTTAGTCGGGACTAGCGGGGAACGTTTCAATGAGCAGTTCTTC.

The chain recombines TRBV6-1 with TRBJ2-5, with 7 bases aligning to TRBD2. The junction had 1 base not matched to a gene; V was cut back by 1 base and J by 5 bases. Germline CDR1 reads MNHNS; CDR2 reads SASEGT. This CDR3 comprises 13 residues. Here the CDR3 DNA reads TGTGCCAGCAGTGAAGTGGGGGGGGAGACCCAGTACTTC. Translating it yields CASSEVGGETQYF.

This clone has a single count. The chain carries TRBV12-3 or TRBV12-4 and TRBJ2-5, with TRBD1 identical over 9 bases. The CDR3 totals 13 residues. Trimming took 7 bases from V and 3 from J; bases not matched to a gene: 3. The DNA for the CDR3 is TGTGCCAGCACCAGGACAGGGGAAGAGACCCAGTACTTC. Protein product: CASTRTGEETQYF.

This clone was seen only a few times. V and J are TRBV28 and TRBJ2-1; tentative D call: TRBD1 (6 bases). V lost 8 bases, J lost 4 bases, and 15 bases lay in between. The CDR3 has 14 residues. Germline CDR1 reads MDHEN; CDR2 reads SYDVKM. CDR3 nucleotides: TGTGCCAGCGTCCCCAGGGACAAATACAATGAGCAGTTCTTC. As protein: CASVPRDKYNEQFF. Using reference TRBV28 and TRBJ2-1 for the parts outside the CDR3, the full variable domain is DVKVTQSSRYLVKRTGEKVFLECVQDMDHENMFWYRQDPGLGLRLIYFSYDVKMKEKGDIPEGYSVSREKKERFSLILESASTNQTSMYLCASVPRDKYNEQFFGPGTRLTVL.

J is TRBJ1-4 and V is TRBV7-3; tentatively, D is TRBD1 (5 bases). This CDR3 contains 17 residues. CDR1 is SGHTA, CDR2 FQGTGA, per germline. The V and J ends lost 0 bases and 0 bases respectively, with 11 bases between them. CDR3: CASSLTKGCATNEKLFF. DNA of the CDR3: TGTGCCAGCAGCTTAACGAAGGGGTGTGCAACTAATGAAAAACTGTTTTTT. Full variable domain (remainder filled in from reference TRBV7-3 and TRBJ1-4): GAGVSQTPSNKVTEKGKYVELRCDPISGHTALYWYRQSLGQGPEFLIYFQGTGAADDSGLPNDRFFAVRPEGSVSTLKIQRTERGDSAVYLCASSLTKGCATNEKLFFGSGTQLSVL.

The V and J genes are TRBV5-6 and TRBJ1-1; a possible D gene is TRBD1 (6 bases). Germline V gene lookup returns CDR1 SGHDT and CDR2 YYEEEE. The CDR3 sequence is 13 residues long. The V gene lost 4 bases and the J gene lost 4 bases, with 11 bases spanning the gap. CDR3 loop: CASSLQGGTEAFF. In DNA, the CDR3 is TGTGCCAGCAGCCTACAGGGTGGCACTGAAGCTTTCTTT.

This sequence joins TRBV5-1 and TRBJ2-3; unclear D gene. Germline loops: CDR1 SGHRS, CDR2 YFSETQ. V gave up 5 bases and J gave up 2 bases, with 15 bases separating them. This CDR3 has 15 amino acids. CDR3 nucleotides: TGCGCCAGCAGTTTAACGACACCCTTCACAGATACGCAGTATTTT. Encoded protein: CASSLTTPFTDTQYF.

The rearrangement uses TRBV19 and TRBJ2-3; maybe TRBD2 (6 bases). Per the germline V gene, CDR1 is LNHDA and CDR2 is SQIVND (reference sequence). This CDR3 has 16 amino acids. Trimming pared 2 bases from V and 3 bases from J, leaving 15 bases between. The CDR3 loop reads CASSIWDSLGTDTQYF. CDR3 in DNA: TGTGCCAGTAGTATATGGGACTCCTTGGGTACAGATACGCAGTATTTT. Combining the CDR3 with reference TRBV19 and TRBJ2-3 gives the whole variable domain DGGITQSPKYLFRKEGQNVTLSCEQNLNHDAMYWYRQDPGQGLRLIYYSQIVNDFQKGDIAEGYSVSREKKESFPLTVTSAQKNPTAFYLCASSIWDSLGTDTQYFGPGTRLTVL.

In this sample, this clone turned up a few times. The rearrangement uses TRBV19 and TRBJ1-1, with 7 bases matching TRBD1. Germline V CDR1 and CDR2: LNHDA, SQIVND (reference sequence). The CDR3 contains 15 residues. The junction had 5 bases not matched to a gene; V was cut back by 1 base and J by 3 bases. The DNA for the CDR3 is TGTGCCAGTAGTATAGCCATTACAGGGGACACTGAAGCTTTCTTT. Its translation is CASSIAITGDTEAFF.

With regard to this clone: Other nucleotide sequences from this sample produce the same CDR3. The chain couples TRBV6-5 to TRBJ1-2; the D gene is possibly TRBD1 (5 bases). V dropped 6 bases and J dropped 3 bases, with 11 bases sitting between them. The CDR3 consists of 13 residues. Germline V gene data show CDR1 as MNHEY and CDR2 as SVGAGI. The CDR3 DNA sequence: TGTGCCAGCAGCTATGGGGGGGACTATGGCTACACCTTC. Its translation: CASSYGGDYGYTF.

The count of this clone is one. The chain links TRBV12-3 or TRBV12-4 to TRBJ1-2; D is undetermined. The length of the CDR3 is 13 residues. V dropped 5 bases and J dropped 8 bases, with 15 bases sitting between them. CDR3 in DNA: TGTGCCAGCAGTCCCGTTCCCCTCGGGGGCTACACCTTC. Amino acid sequence: CASSPVPLGGYTF.

The CDR3 nucleotides read TGTGCCTGTCATCCCTCCGCGGTGAACACTGAAGCTTTCTTT. Amino acid sequence: CACHPSAVNTEAFF. J is TRBJ1-1 and V is TRBV30; no firm D call. The germline V gene has CDR1 GTSNPN and CDR2 SVGIG (reference sequence). This CDR3 is built from 14 residues. Trimming pared 6 bases from V and 0 bases from J, leaving 14 bases between.

The chain joins TRBV19 to TRBJ2-3, with D hard to call. Trimming left V 5 bases short and J 10 bases short, with 16 bases between. The germline V gene encodes CDR1 LNHDA and CDR2 SQIVND (reference sequence). This CDR3 has 13 amino acids. DNA of the CDR3: TGTGCCAGTAGTCCCAGAGGTATCTCTCCGCAGTATTTT. Translated, it gives CASSPRGISPQYF.

V gene TRBV28 combines with J gene TRBJ1-2, with D possibly TRBD1 on 5 matching bases. The CDR3 has 13 amino acids. The ends were cut back, 5 bases at V and 0 bases at J, with 7 bases in the middle. Germline assignment: CDR1 MDHEN and CDR2 SYDVKM. Here the CDR3 reads CASSTGPNYGYTF. In DNA, the CDR3 is TGTGCCAGCAGTACAGGTCCTAACTATGGCTACACCTTC.

This clone was counted only a few times. V gene TRBV12-3 or TRBV12-4 combines with J gene TRBJ2-2; D is ambiguous. CDR3 size: 11 residues. The V gene lost 3 bases and the J gene lost 8 bases, with 4 bases spanning the gap. CDR3 loop: CASSFSGELFF. The CDR3, as DNA: TGTGCCAGCAGTTTTAGTGGGGAGCTGTTTTTT.